This T cell receptor beta chain stems from a study of neurological immune-mediated disorders. V trimming: 4 bases; J trimming: 9 bases; junction bases outside the gene matches: 7. CDR1 and CDR2 from the germline V gene are LGHNA and YSLEER. The CDR3 covers 15 residues. cDNA synthesis was performed by 5'RACE with 10-nucleotide random UMIs. MiXCR, run by TCRdb on the 5' RACE reads, gives a single entry per CDR3 protein. The table has more than 45,000 distinct CDR3 sequences, 10% seen once. Regarding the study as a whole: Subjects shared no identical expanded-clone CDR3 amino acid sequences, suggesting private TCR-beta repertoires in all groups. In HTLV-1-associated myelopathy, TCR clonal expansion was greatest, and in multiple sclerosis it was least, below healthy controls.

The study built unsorted libraries from 2 million PBMCs kept at -80 C. There are many counts of this clonotype. Its antigen is unidentified. This rearrangement joins TRBV4-3 to TRBJ2-4, with 12 bases matching TRBD2. Sequencing used PBMCs. The origin of this receptor is a woman between 40 and 50 years old with HTLV-1-associated myelopathy (HAM/TSP). The CDR3 region has the DNA TGCGCCAGCAGCCCTCTAGCGGGGGGGCATGGCATTCAGTACTTC. This codes for CASSPLAGGHGIQYF.